One sample yielded the 21 T cell receptor beta chains listed below, sequenced in a study of shared clonotypes between healthy human individuals. Using immunoSEQ multiplex PCR, the repertoire was profiled, and TCRdb retains in-frame clones only, with some absent. The sample has some 2,500,000 clones, 80% to 95% seen once. Sequenced material: naive CD4+ T cells from PBMCs. Noted subset: CD45RA+ positively selected. The receptors here all came from a man aged 18 to 29 in good health. Some clones in this sample may be carry-over from other donors' samples.

This chain links TRBV4-2 with TRBJ2-5; the match to TRBD2 covers 10 bases. CDR3 length equals 18 residues. Losses at the gene ends were 4 bases for V and 4 bases for J; bases not matched to a gene: 15. CDR1 and CDR2 (germline): LGHNA, YNFKEQ. CDR3 in DNA: TGTGCCAGCAGCCTGGTGGCTAGCGGGGGTCGGCTGAGAGAGACCCAGTACTTC. Its translation is CASSLVASGGRLRETQYF.

The CDR3 DNA sequence: TGCGCCAGCAGCCACTGGCTAGCGGAGGACGAGCAGTACTTC. Translation: CASSHWLAEDEQYF. This chain uses TRBV4-3 with TRBJ2-7; TRBD2 aligns across 7 bases. CDR3 length: 14 residues. Trimming at V came to 3 bases and at J to 5 bases, leaving 7 bases not matched to a gene. In germline, CDR1 is LGHNA, CDR2 YSLEER.

The chain carries TRBV29-1 and TRBJ1-2; D is unresolved. CDR1 SQVTM and CDR2 ANQGSEA come from the germline V gene. The CDR3 consists of 13 residues. Trimming stripped 7 bases from V and 4 bases from J, with 16 bases between. This CDR3 is CSATWSLGYGYTF. The DNA for the CDR3 is TGCAGCGCGACGTGGTCACTAGGCTATGGCTACACCTTC. Full variable domain (rest looked up from reference TRBV29-1 and TRBJ1-2): SAVISQKPSRDICQRGTSLTIQCQVDSQVTMMFWYRQQPGQSLTLIATANQGSEATYESGFVIDKFPISRPNLTFSTLTVSNMSPEDSSIYLCSATWSLGYGYTFGSGTRLTVV.

This chain connects TRBV25-1 to TRBJ2-2; D unresolved. The CDR3 sequence is 12 residues long. With 9 bases removed from V and 3 bases from J, the gap between germline ends came to 8 bases. Germline-derived CDR1 and CDR2 are MGHDK and SYGVNS. CDR3 residues: CASQAYTGELFF. In DNA, the CDR3 is TGTGCCAGTCAAGCGTACACCGGGGAGCTGTTTTTT. The full variable domain, its missing parts supplied by reference TRBV25-1 and TRBJ2-2, is EADIYQTPRYLVIGTGKKITLECSQTMGHDKMYWYQQDPGMELHLIHYSYGVNSTEKGDLSSESTVSRIRTEHFPLTLESARPSHTSQYLCASQAYTGELFFGEGSRLTVL.

This rearrangement joins TRBV2 to TRBJ1-6; 9 bases are shared with TRBD1. Germline CDR1 SNHLY, CDR2 FYNNEI. With 5 bases clipped from V and 6 bases from J, the junction kept 2 bases outside the gene matches. The CDR3 length is 14 residues. The CDR3 DNA reads TGTGCCAGCAGTAAGGACAGGGGTAATTCACCCCTCCACTTT. Amino acids: CASSKDRGNSPLHF.

The V gene is TRBV20-1, the J gene TRBJ1-1; no firm D call. The CDR3 has 11 residues. V was trimmed by 3 bases and J by 8 bases, leaving 10 bases between them. Germline values: CDR1 DFQATT, CDR2 SNEGSKA (reference sequence). The CDR3 bases are TGCAGTGCTAGTCGGGCACTCGAAGCTTTCTTT. Its translation: CSASRALEAFF.

This clone was counted a single time. Other DNA sequences in the same sample also yield this CDR3. The rearrangement joins TRBV6-5 to TRBJ2-7; a possible D gene is TRBD2 (5 bases). This CDR3 has 15 residues. Trimming stripped 2 bases from V and 0 bases from J, with 11 bases between. CDR1 is MNHEY, CDR2 SVGAGI, per germline. The DNA for the CDR3 is TGTGCCAGCAGTTACAGGGCCCGGGGCTCCTACGAGCAGTACTTC. The encoded protein is CASSYRARGSYEQYF.

J is TRBJ2-7 and V is TRBV19; D is uncertain. Trimming shortened V by 5 bases and J by 0 bases, and 8 bases separated the two germline ends. The CDR3 extends over 13 amino acids. CDR1 and CDR2 (germline): LNHDA, SQIVND (reference sequence). The CDR3 nucleotides are TGTGCCAGTAGTGACCTAAACTCCTACGAGCAGTACTTC. Amino acids: CASSDLNSYEQYF.

The gene calls are TRBV27 and TRBJ2-7; TRBD2 agrees at 13 bases. Germline V gene sequence: CDR1 MNHEY, CDR2 SMNVEV (reference sequence). This CDR3 contains 17 residues. V trimming: 2 bases; J trimming: 4 bases; junction bases outside the gene matches: 8. CDR3 DNA: TGTGCCAGCAGTTTAACCCCAGGGACTAGCGGGATGTACGAGCAGTACTTC. Translation: CASSLTPGTSGMYEQYF.

The V gene is TRBV7-2, the J gene TRBJ2-1; D not resolved. The V gene's germline CDR1 is SGHTA and CDR2 FQGNSA. V lost 4 bases to trimming and J lost 6 bases, with 7 bases between them. The CDR3 extends over 12 amino acids. The CDR3 here is CASSSWANEQFF. In nucleotides, the CDR3 is TGTGCCAGCAGCTCCTGGGCCAATGAGCAGTTCTTC.

CDR3: CASRGTGRGSYEQYF. The CDR3 bases are TGTGCCAGCAGAGGCACAGGGAGAGGGTCCTACGAGCAGTACTTC. The gene calls are TRBV6-1 and TRBJ2-7; tentatively, D is TRBD1 (6 bases). Germline V gene data show CDR1 as MNHNS and CDR2 as SASEGT. CDR3 size: 15 residues. The germline V and J ends were trimmed by 6 bases and 1 base, with 16 bases remaining between them.

CDR3 residues: CASREQTEGSETQYF. The CDR3 DNA reads TGCGCCAGCAGGGAGCAGACCGAGGGGTCAGAGACCCAGTACTTC. The chain recombines TRBV5-1 with TRBJ2-5; the D gene could be TRBD1 or TRBD2 (5 bases each). The CDR3 runs 15 residues. Trimming cost V 5 bases and J 4 bases, with 18 bases left between them. CDR1 and CDR2 from the germline V gene are SGHRS and YFSETQ.

This chain connects TRBV28 to TRBJ2-1; D gene uncertain. The CDR3 runs 16 residues. The germline V gene has CDR1 MDHEN and CDR2 SYDVKM. V was trimmed by 6 bases and J by 2 bases, leaving 17 bases between them. Here the CDR3 DNA reads TGTGCCAGCAGACCCCCGGGTAGTCGCGCCTACAATGAGCAGTTCTTC. This encodes CASRPPGSRAYNEQFF.

This clone was seen a single time. J is TRBJ2-1 and V is TRBV9; 13 bases map to TRBD2. The CDR3 totals 18 residues. CDR1 and CDR2 (germline): SGDLS, YYNGEE. J gave up 2 bases and V 4 bases, and 9 bases lay outside the gene matches. CDR3 in DNA: TGTGCCAGCAGCCCCGGACTAGCGGGAGACAACGCCTACAATGAGCAGTTCTTC. Translation gives CASSPGLAGDNAYNEQFF.

The chain combines TRBV6-5 with TRBJ2-3; weak D call: TRBD2 (6 bases). Germline values: CDR1 MNHEY, CDR2 SVGAGI. The germline V and J ends were trimmed by 6 bases and 5 bases, with 15 bases remaining between them. CDR3 length equals 14 residues. CDR3 bases: TGTGCCAGCAGACAGACTAGTGTCGGAGATACGCAGTATTTT. Protein sequence: CASRQTSVGDTQYF.

The chain has TRBV9 and TRBJ2-3, with no clear D. The ends were cut back, 1 base at V and 0 bases at J, with 9 bases in the middle. CDR1 is SGDLS and CDR2 is YYNGEE in the germline V gene. This CDR3 contains 15 residues. DNA of the CDR3: TGTGCCAGCAGCGTATTGACCCCTAGCACAGATACGCAGTATTTT. As protein: CASSVLTPSTDTQYF.

This clone was detected only once. This chain connects TRBV5-1 to TRBJ1-4, with 9 bases matching TRBD1. CDR3 size: 15 residues. J was trimmed by 7 bases and V by 0 bases; bases with no gene match: 4. Germline CDR1 SGHRS, CDR2 YFSETQ. The CDR3 reads CASSLVGTGTEKLFF. Here the CDR3 DNA reads TGCGCCAGCAGCTTGGTTGGGACAGGGACTGAAAAACTGTTTTTT.

The chain has TRBV5-1 and TRBJ2-1; 11 bases fit TRBD2. The CDR3 runs to 15 residues. Trimming took 1 base from V and 7 from J; bases not matched to a gene: 4. Germline lookup yields CDR1 SGHRS and CDR2 YFSETQ. CDR3 region: CASSLTSGSINEQFF. CDR3 bases: TGCGCCAGCAGCTTGACTAGCGGGAGTATAAATGAGCAGTTCTTC.

This chain uses TRBV6-6 with TRBJ1-2; no clear D gene. The V and J ends lost 7 bases and 2 bases respectively, with 17 bases between them. The CDR3 covers 15 residues. Germline V gene sequence: CDR1 MNHNY, CDR2 SVGAGI (reference sequence). In nucleotides, the CDR3 is TGTGCCAGCACCTCGCAGAGATTCCTCAACTATGGCTACACCTTC. Protein: CASTSQRFLNYGYTF.

The gene calls are TRBV28 and TRBJ2-1, with D uncertain. Looked up from germline, CDR1 is MDHEN and CDR2 is SYDVKM. This CDR3 contains 13 residues. The germline V and J ends were trimmed by 4 bases and 6 bases, with 10 bases remaining between them. The CDR3 loop is CASSSPPTNEQFF. The CDR3 DNA sequence: TGTGCCAGCAGTTCACCCCCTACCAATGAGCAGTTCTTC.

The rearrangement links TRBV7-9 to TRBJ2-3, with a possible D match to TRBD1 (6 bases). CDR1 and CDR2 (germline): SEHNR, FQNEAQ (reference sequence). Between the trimmed V and J ends, which lost 5 bases and 3 bases, there was a span of 15 bases. The CDR3 has 15 residues. CDR3 in amino acids: CASSPRGWGTDTQYF. CDR3 DNA: TGTGCCAGCAGCCCCAGGGGATGGGGTACAGATACGCAGTATTTT.